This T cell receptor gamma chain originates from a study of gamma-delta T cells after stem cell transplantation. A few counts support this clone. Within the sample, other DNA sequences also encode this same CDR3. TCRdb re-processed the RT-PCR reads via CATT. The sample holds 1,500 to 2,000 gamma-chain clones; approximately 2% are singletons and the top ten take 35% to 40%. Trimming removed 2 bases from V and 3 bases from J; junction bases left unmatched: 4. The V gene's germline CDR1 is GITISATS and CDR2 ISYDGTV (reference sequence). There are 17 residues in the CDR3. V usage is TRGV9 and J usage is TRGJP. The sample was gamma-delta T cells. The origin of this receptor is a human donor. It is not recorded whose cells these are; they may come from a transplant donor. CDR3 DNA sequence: TGTGCCTTGTGGGAGGCCTTGCAAGAGTTGGGCAAAAAAATCAAGGTATTT. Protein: CALWEALQELGKKIKVF.